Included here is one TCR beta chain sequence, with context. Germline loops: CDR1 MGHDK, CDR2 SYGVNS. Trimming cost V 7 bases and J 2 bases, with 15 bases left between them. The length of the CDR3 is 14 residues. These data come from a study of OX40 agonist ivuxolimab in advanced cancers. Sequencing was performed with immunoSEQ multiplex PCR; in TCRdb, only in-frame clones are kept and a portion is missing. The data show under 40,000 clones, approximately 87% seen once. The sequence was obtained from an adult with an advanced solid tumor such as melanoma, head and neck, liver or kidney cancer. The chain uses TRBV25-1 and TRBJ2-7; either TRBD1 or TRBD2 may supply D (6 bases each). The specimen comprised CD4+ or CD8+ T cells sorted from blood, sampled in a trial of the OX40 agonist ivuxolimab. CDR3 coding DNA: TGTGCCAGCACCAATCCGGGGGCCCCCTACGAGCAGTACTTC. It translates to CASTNPGAPYEQYF.